This T cell receptor beta chain came from a study of radiation and T cells in renal cell carcinoma. This clone was detected only once. The time point was: blood 4 weeks post-SBRT, at nephrectomy. Treatment denoted: 15 Gy SBRT to primary tumor, nephrectomy 4 weeks later. Here immunoSEQ multiplex PCR was the method, and the copy in TCRdb shows in-frame clones only, minus some. The sample includes over 85,000 clones, around 81% seen only once; the top ten take approximately 8.6%. Looked up from germline, CDR1 is MNHNS and CDR2 is SASEGT. This CDR3 comprises 15 residues. V lost 1 base, J lost 4 bases, and 4 bases stayed unmatched.

The receptor was derived from a man aged 45-65 years with renal cell carcinoma. The chain combines TRBV6-1 with TRBJ1-2; TRBD1 matches at 9 bases. The sample consisted of blood, taken from a patient whose treatment included radiotherapy and nephrectomy. CDR3 DNA sequence: TGTGCCAGCAGTGAAGGAGGGACAGGGTTCTATGGCTACACCTTC. Amino acids: CASSEGGTGFYGYTF.